A selection of T cell receptor beta chains follows, all from one sample in a study of blood T cell repertoires in COVID-19. The table came from immunoSEQ multiplex PCR; TCRdb's copy has only in-frame clones and leaves some out. The sample shows 310,000 or so clones, around nine tenths of them seen only once. The sequencing input was PBMCs or T cells enriched from blood (not recorded which). All receptors derive from a woman in her thirties who had recovered from COVID-19. Each CDR3 is given with its conserved first and last residue. A D gene is named only where the DNA matches it firmly. The listing skips clone size in some rows; elsewhere it reads once, few, many or a size class.

v_call: TRBV15
d_call: TRBD2
clone_size: once
j_call: TRBJ2-7
cdr3_nt: TGTGCCACCAGCAGACTAGCGGGGGGCCTCGAGCAGTACTTC
cdr3_aa: CATSRLAGGLEQYF

v_call: TRBV19
d_call: TRBD1
clone_size: .
j_call: TRBJ1-3
cdr3_nt: TGTGCCAGTAGAGACAGGGGCTCTGGAAACACCATATATTTT
cdr3_aa: CASRDRGSGNTIYF

v_call: TRBV2
d_call: .
clone_size: few
j_call: TRBJ1-3
cdr3_nt: TGTGCCACCTTAAGCGTCTCTGGAAACACCATATATTTT
cdr3_aa: CATLSVSGNTIYF

v_call: TRBV5-1
d_call: .
clone_size: .
j_call: TRBJ1-1
cdr3_nt: TGCGCCAGCAATTGGGGGCAGGGACCGACTGAAGCTTTCTTT
cdr3_aa: CASNWGQGPTEAFF

v_call: TRBV19
d_call: .
clone_size: .
j_call: TRBJ2-2
cdr3_nt: TGTGCCAGTAGACGACCGGGACTCACGACGACCGGGGAGCTGTTTTTT
cdr3_aa: CASRRPGLTTTGELFF

v_call: TRBV7-9
d_call: .
clone_size: .
j_call: TRBJ1-1
cdr3_nt: TGTGCCAGTCAAACAGGGATAACTGAAGCTTTCTTT
cdr3_aa: CASQTGITEAFF

v_call: TRBV24-1
d_call: TRBD1
clone_size: .
j_call: TRBJ2-3
cdr3_nt: TGTGCCACCAGTGATCCAGGGGGCTCGACAGATACGCAGTATTTT
cdr3_aa: CATSDPGGSTDTQYF

v_call: TRBV7-8
d_call: .
clone_size: .
j_call: TRBJ1-6
cdr3_nt: TGTGCCAGCAGCCTATATAATTCACCCCTCCACTTT
cdr3_aa: CASSLYNSPLHF

v_call: TRBV12-3/TRBV12-4
d_call: TRBD1
clone_size: .
j_call: TRBJ2-3
cdr3_nt: TGTGCCAGCAGTCGTGGACAGGGTGATACGCAGTATTTT
cdr3_aa: CASSRGQGDTQYF

v_call: TRBV12-3/TRBV12-4
d_call: .
clone_size: .
j_call: TRBJ1-5
cdr3_nt: TGTGCCAGCAGTTCAGGGGCTCAGCCCCAGCATTTT
cdr3_aa: CASSSGAQPQHF

v_call: TRBV11-2
d_call: .
clone_size: .
j_call: TRBJ2-7
cdr3_nt: TGTGCCAGCAGCCCCCAACGGTCGGCCAGGGGTGGCGAGCAGTACTTC
cdr3_aa: CASSPQRSARGGEQYF

v_call: TRBV5-1
d_call: .
clone_size: .
j_call: TRBJ1-4
cdr3_nt: TGCGCCAGCAGCTCGACCAGGGGCGGGGAAAAACTGTTTTTT
cdr3_aa: CASSSTRGGEKLFF

v_call: TRBV11-3
d_call: .
clone_size: .
j_call: TRBJ2-2
cdr3_nt: TGTGCCAGCAGCTTAGGGAGGGGCGGACGTGACACCGGGGAGCTGTTTTTT
cdr3_aa: CASSLGRGGRDTGELFF

v_call: TRBV7-2
d_call: TRBD2
clone_size: .
j_call: TRBJ2-1
cdr3_nt: TGTGCCAGCAGCTCCCTCCCTAGCGGGGGGCGCCCCTACAATGAGCAGTTCTTC
cdr3_aa: CASSSLPSGGRPYNEQFF

v_call: TRBV7-9
d_call: TRBD1
clone_size: .
j_call: TRBJ1-3
cdr3_nt: TGTGCCAGCAGCTCCAGACCCGGGACAGTCTCTGGAAACACCATATATTTT
cdr3_aa: CASSSRPGTVSGNTIYF

v_call: TRBV5-1
d_call: TRBD1
clone_size: .
j_call: TRBJ2-7
cdr3_nt: TGCGCCAGCAGCCTCGTCCGGACAGGGGCAGCCGAGCAGTACTTC
cdr3_aa: CASSLVRTGAAEQYF

v_call: TRBV10-3
d_call: TRBD2
clone_size: .
j_call: TRBJ2-5
cdr3_nt: TGTGCCACCCGAGGGGAGCGGGGGGACGAGACCCAGTACTTC
cdr3_aa: CATRGERGDETQYF

v_call: TRBV6-1
d_call: .
clone_size: .
j_call: TRBJ1-1
cdr3_nt: TGTGCCAGCAGTGGAAAACGGACAGTAGTGAACACTGAAGCTTTCTTT
cdr3_aa: CASSGKRTVVNTEAFF

v_call: TRBV28
d_call: TRBD1
clone_size: .
j_call: TRBJ1-2
cdr3_nt: TGTGCCAGCAGTTATGGGACAGGAGGGTATGGCTACACCTTC
cdr3_aa: CASSYGTGGYGYTF

v_call: TRBV6-5
d_call: TRBD1
clone_size: .
j_call: TRBJ1-2
cdr3_nt: TGTGCCAGCAGCCTGGTTGCGGGACAGGGGGGCGGCTACACCTTC
cdr3_aa: CASSLVAGQGGGYTF

v_call: TRBV5-1
d_call: .
clone_size: .
j_call: TRBJ1-2
cdr3_nt: TGCGCCAGCAGCTTGGGTGTCGACAAAGGGGACTATGGCTACACCTTC
cdr3_aa: CASSLGVDKGDYGYTF

v_call: TRBV3-1/TRBV3-2
d_call: TRBD2
clone_size: .
j_call: TRBJ2-7
cdr3_nt: TGTGCCAGCAGCGAACGGAGCGGGGGCTACGAGCAGTACTTC
cdr3_aa: CASSERSGGYEQYF

v_call: TRBV5-6
d_call: TRBD1
clone_size: .
j_call: TRBJ2-1
cdr3_nt: TGTGCCAGCACCCCGGGACAGGGAATCCATGAGCAGTTCTTC
cdr3_aa: CASTPGQGIHEQFF

v_call: TRBV5-8
d_call: .
clone_size: .
j_call: TRBJ1-2
cdr3_nt: TGTGCCAGCAGCTTAGCGGCAGGACCTTTCTATGGCTACACCTTC
cdr3_aa: CASSLAAGPFYGYTF

v_call: TRBV19
d_call: .
clone_size: .
j_call: TRBJ1-2
cdr3_nt: TGTGCCAGTAAGTCGACAGCTAACTATGGCTACACCTTC
cdr3_aa: CASKSTANYGYTF

v_call: TRBV6-2/TRBV6-3
d_call: TRBD2
clone_size: .
j_call: TRBJ2-7
cdr3_nt: TGTGCCAGCAGTTACCACCGGACTAGCGGGGTCTCCGAGCAGTACTTC
cdr3_aa: CASSYHRTSGVSEQYF

v_call: TRBV19
d_call: TRBD1
clone_size: .
j_call: TRBJ1-2
cdr3_nt: TGTGCCAGTATCGCAGGGGGACTTGGCGGCTACACCTTC
cdr3_aa: CASIAGGLGGYTF

v_call: TRBV6-6
d_call: .
clone_size: .
j_call: TRBJ1-1
cdr3_nt: TGTGCCAGCAGAGACAGCACTGAAGCTTTCTTT
cdr3_aa: CASRDSTEAFF

v_call: TRBV9
d_call: .
clone_size: .
j_call: TRBJ1-2
cdr3_nt: TGTGCCAGCAGCGCAGGGTGGGTCTATGGCTACACCTTC
cdr3_aa: CASSAGWVYGYTF

v_call: TRBV5-1
d_call: TRBD1
clone_size: .
j_call: TRBJ1-1
cdr3_nt: TGCGCCAGCAGCTCGGGTACAGGGGACACTGAAGCTTTCTTT
cdr3_aa: CASSSGTGDTEAFF

v_call: TRBV5-4
d_call: .
clone_size: .
j_call: TRBJ2-2
cdr3_nt: TGTGCCAGCAGCTTTATCCCCCTAGCCAACACCGGGGAGCTGTTTTTT
cdr3_aa: CASSFIPLANTGELFF

v_call: TRBV19
d_call: .
clone_size: .
j_call: TRBJ2-7
cdr3_nt: TGTGCCTCCCAGCCGCAGGGGCGCCAAACCGCCTACGAGCAGTACTTC
cdr3_aa: CASQPQGRQTAYEQYF

v_call: TRBV5-1
d_call: TRBD1
clone_size: .
j_call: TRBJ2-7
cdr3_nt: TGCGCCAGCAGCTTGGTGGCAGGGGGTGCGACTCCCTACGAGCAGTACTTC
cdr3_aa: CASSLVAGGATPYEQYF

v_call: TRBV3-1/TRBV3-2
d_call: .
clone_size: .
j_call: TRBJ1-1
cdr3_nt: TGTGCCAGCAGCCAAGTTCAAGGGGGGGCAGGCACTGAAGCTTTCTTT
cdr3_aa: CASSQVQGGAGTEAFF

v_call: TRBV5-1
d_call: .
clone_size: .
j_call: TRBJ1-5
cdr3_nt: TGCGCCAGCAGTACAGGAAGCAATCAGCCCCAGCATTTT
cdr3_aa: CASSTGSNQPQHF

v_call: TRBV6-2/TRBV6-3
d_call: TRBD1
clone_size: .
j_call: TRBJ2-3
cdr3_nt: TGTGCCAGCAGTTCCCCAGCAGGGGGCCTACGGTATCGCACAGATACGCAGTATTTT
cdr3_aa: CASSSPAGGLRYRTDTQYF

v_call: TRBV7-9
d_call: TRBD1
clone_size: .
j_call: TRBJ1-5
cdr3_nt: TGTGCCAGCAGCTATGGACAGGGCAATCAGCCCCAGCATTTT
cdr3_aa: CASSYGQGNQPQHF

v_call: TRBV20-1
d_call: .
clone_size: .
j_call: TRBJ1-3
cdr3_nt: TGCAGTGCTAGTGGCCCAGCGGTGAGGGGAAACACCATATATTTT
cdr3_aa: CSASGPAVRGNTIYF

v_call: TRBV12-5
d_call: TRBD1
clone_size: .
j_call: TRBJ1-5
cdr3_nt: TGTGCTAGTGGCACAGGACAGGGTAGCAATCAGCCCCAGCATTTT
cdr3_aa: CASGTGQGSNQPQHF

v_call: TRBV11-2
d_call: .
clone_size: .
j_call: TRBJ2-1
cdr3_nt: TGTGCCAGCAGCTTAGGGGTGGTGGCTAGAAATGAGCAGTTCTTC
cdr3_aa: CASSLGVVARNEQFF

v_call: TRBV5-1
d_call: TRBD1
clone_size: .
j_call: TRBJ1-4
cdr3_nt: TGCGCCAGCAGCTCGGACGGGACAGGGAATGAAAAACTGTTTTTT
cdr3_aa: CASSSDGTGNEKLFF

v_call: TRBV9
d_call: TRBD1
clone_size: .
j_call: TRBJ1-1
cdr3_nt: TGTGCCAGCAGCGTAGAGGGACAGGGGACCACTGAAGCTTTCTTT
cdr3_aa: CASSVEGQGTTEAFF

v_call: TRBV19
d_call: TRBD1
clone_size: .
j_call: TRBJ1-5
cdr3_nt: TGTGCCAGTACCCAGGACAGGGGGCTGAATCAGCCCCAGCATTTT
cdr3_aa: CASTQDRGLNQPQHF

v_call: TRBV11-1
d_call: TRBD2
clone_size: .
j_call: TRBJ2-2
cdr3_nt: TGTGCCAGCAGCGTGGGACTAGGCAACACCGGGGAGCTGTTTTTT
cdr3_aa: CASSVGLGNTGELFF

v_call: TRBV4-3
d_call: TRBD2
clone_size: .
j_call: TRBJ2-1
cdr3_nt: TGCGCCAGCAGCCACGTGGGAGGGACCTACAATGAGCAGTTCTTC
cdr3_aa: CASSHVGGTYNEQFF

v_call: TRBV7-6
d_call: .
clone_size: .
j_call: TRBJ1-3
cdr3_nt: TGTGCCAGCAGCTTAGGACAGGTGGACTCTGGAAACACCATATATTTT
cdr3_aa: CASSLGQVDSGNTIYF

v_call: TRBV14
d_call: .
clone_size: .
j_call: TRBJ2-7
cdr3_nt: TGTGCCAGCAGCCATAACAGGGTCTACGAGCAGTACTTC
cdr3_aa: CASSHNRVYEQYF

v_call: TRBV30
d_call: TRBD1
clone_size: .
j_call: TRBJ1-1
cdr3_nt: TGTGCCTGGAGCCGGGACAGGGATTTAGTTAACACTGAAGCTTTCTTT
cdr3_aa: CAWSRDRDLVNTEAFF